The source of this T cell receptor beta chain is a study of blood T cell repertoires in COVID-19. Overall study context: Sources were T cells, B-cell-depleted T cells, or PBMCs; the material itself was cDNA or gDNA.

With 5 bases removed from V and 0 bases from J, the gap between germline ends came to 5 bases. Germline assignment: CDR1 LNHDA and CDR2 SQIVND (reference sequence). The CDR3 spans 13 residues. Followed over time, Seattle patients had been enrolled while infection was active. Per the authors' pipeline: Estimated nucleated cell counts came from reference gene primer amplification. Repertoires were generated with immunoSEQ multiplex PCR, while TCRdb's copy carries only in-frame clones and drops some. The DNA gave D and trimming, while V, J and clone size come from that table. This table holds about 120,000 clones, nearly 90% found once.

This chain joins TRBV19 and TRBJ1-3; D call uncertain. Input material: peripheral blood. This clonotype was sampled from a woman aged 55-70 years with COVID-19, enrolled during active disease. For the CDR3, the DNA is TGTGCCAGTAGTGAGCGCTCTGGAAACACCATATATTTT. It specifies CASSERSGNTIYF.